This T cell receptor beta chain comes out of a study of shared clonotypes between healthy human individuals. Repertoires were generated with immunoSEQ multiplex PCR, while TCRdb's copy carries only in-frame clones and drops some. In the table there are over 1.5 million clones, about 98% of which are singletons. The CDR3 contains 15 residues. Trimming left V 1 base short and J 0 bases short, with 8 bases between. Germline-derived CDR1 and CDR2 are LGHNA and YSLEER. The material sequenced was naive CD4+ T cells sorted from blood. Noted subset: CD45RA+ positively selected. The clonotype was recovered from a man aged 30 to 39 in good health. The chain carries TRBV4-3 and TRBJ2-3; D is unclear. The CDR3 loop is CASSQVSFSTDTQYF. CDR3 in DNA: TGCGCCAGCAGCCAAGTATCGTTCAGCACAGATACGCAGTATTTT.